This entry features one T cell receptor (beta chain) sequence. This clone's antigen is unknown. There are no base qualities to consult, and no much larger clone falls within one base. The data were obtained in a study of shared clonotypes between healthy human individuals (dated by TCRdb to about 2020). About the investigation overall: The cohort included three men and two women between 18 and 49 years of age. Per donor, three plates each were used for CD4 naive and CD4 memory, two for CD8 naive, and one for CD8 memory. To estimate repertoire size and how much clonotype sharing occurs between individuals, the study deeply sequenced the blood TCR repertoires of five or six healthy adults. To increase sequencing depth and limit assay-specific biases, different laboratories used diverse techniques to prepare libraries and sequence TCR repertoires. Leukapheresis yielded between about 0.9 and 9.5 billion PBMCs per donor.

CD8 naive samples were obtained by positive selection for CCR7 among CD45RO-negative cells, yielding a CD45RA+CCR7+ population from which TemRA cells were excluded. The donors were healthy, HIV-negative adults with no recently reported acute infections or vaccinations. Every donor was a Caucasian adult residing in Nashville, Tennessee, USA. Blood was obtained by leukapheresis, after which PBMCs were separated by Ficoll-Histopaque density gradient centrifugation and cryopreserved in liquid nitrogen vapor phase. Analytical flow cytometry was used to check the purity and quantity of each magnetically sorted T cell population. Each sorted fraction had its genomic DNA isolated and then quantified by UV absorbance on a Nanodrop 2000c. Looking up the germline V gene yields CDR1 LGHNA and CDR2 YNFKEQ. V is reduced by 0 bases and J by 7 bases, leaving a spacing of 22 bases between them. Its CDR3 holds 18 amino acids, cysteine through phenylalanine. Left in the record is the CDR3 DNA by itself, 54 bases read in frame from the first base.

TCR CDR3 regions were amplified from genomic DNA by multiplex PCR using the deep immunoSEQ assay. Extracted genomic DNA from each cell subset was distributed evenly across all wells of several immunoSEQ 96-well plates, and each plate was treated as a replicate. For sorted subsets, each replicate PCR was loaded with 200 to 250 ng genomic DNA, equivalent to 25,000 to 30,000 T cell genomes. Purified libraries were measured with a Qubit 3.0 fluorometer, size-checked on a Bioanalyzer 2100, and measured again with the KAPA Library Quantification kit. A separate single-read 150-cycle Illumina NextSeq 550 flow cell was used to sequence each immunoSEQ 96-well plate. Per the authors' processing: The immunoSEQ output contained only junctional sequences without quality scores, so filtering could not match that applied to full-length reads. To assign V/J genes and CDR3, sequences were annotated using PyIR, a Python wrapper for IgBLAST v1.9, with IMGT germline references. Any read was removed if the V/J assignment was weak (E-value above 1e-6), the CDR3 was missing, or the read contained stop codons, out-of-frame junctions, or ambiguous translated residues. V3J clonotypes were defined as sequences sharing an identical inferred V gene, J gene, and CDR3 amino acid sequence. Percentage overlap between repertoires was calculated by dividing the number of shared unique clonotypes by the size of the smaller repertoire. Three approaches were used to assess repertoire richness: RTK rarefaction, the Chao1 estimator, and Recon v2.1 estimates of unobserved clonotypes. OLGA was used to compute generation probabilities for all TCRbeta clonotypes that the gDNA method yielded from a handful of donors. Sourced from immuneACCESS, this table was stored by TCRdb with only in-frame sequences that have V and J called. A share of the clones is absent; for the studies checked, an unresolved V gene accounts for under half, and the remainder has no known explanation. V and J calls and clone size follow that table, whereas D and trimming were derived from the DNA. The sample table shows around 2.1 million clones, and under 95% are seen once. The top ten constitute 1.5% to 2% of the sample.

General study outcomes and caveats: Even with the large sequencing depth, rarefaction of the sorted-subset datasets indicated that sequencing was incomplete. Pairwise subsampling indicated that sequencing depth was expected to affect the degree of clonotype sharing among donors. The small number of donors limited the genetic and exposure-history diversity represented. Naive subsets generally had larger estimated clonotype richness than memory subsets did. Sampling was restricted to blood, and TCR repertoires in tissue are likely to differ from TCR repertoires in blood. Clonotypes shared by all four sorted-subset donors showed higher generation probabilities than non-shared clonotypes. When several donors were compared, the shared fraction of clonotypes was about 5% for naive CD4, approximately 3.3% for naive CD8, more than 2% for memory CD4, and 0.4% for memory CD8.

The source material was naive CD8+ T cells from PBMCs. What this sample's cell subset or site label stands for: CD45RA+CCR7+. This receptor was identified in a man aged 18 to 29 in good health. Some clones in this sample may be carry-over from other donors' samples. The rearrangement joined TRBV4-2 to TRBJ1-5; 5 matching bases give a weak D call of TRBD1. DNA sequence: TGTGCCAGCAGCCAAGATCTTAGGTTAGGGGCGTTGGGGCAGCCCCAGCATTTT. Its coded protein is CASSQDLRLGALGQPQHF.